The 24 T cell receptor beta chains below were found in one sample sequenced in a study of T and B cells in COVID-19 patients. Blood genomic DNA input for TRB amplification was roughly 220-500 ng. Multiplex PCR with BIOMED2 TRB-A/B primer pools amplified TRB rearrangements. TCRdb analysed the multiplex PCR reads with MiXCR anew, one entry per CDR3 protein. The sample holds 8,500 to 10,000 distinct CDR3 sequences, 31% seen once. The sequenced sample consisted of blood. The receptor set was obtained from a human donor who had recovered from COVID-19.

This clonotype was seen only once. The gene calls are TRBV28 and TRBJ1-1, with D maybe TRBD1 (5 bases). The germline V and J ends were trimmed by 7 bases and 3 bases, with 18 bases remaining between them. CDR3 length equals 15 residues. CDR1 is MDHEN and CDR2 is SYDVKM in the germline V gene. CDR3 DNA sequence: TGTGCCAGCATCGAATTGGGACTGAGGGACACTGAAGCTTTCTTT. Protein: CASIELGLRDTEAFF.

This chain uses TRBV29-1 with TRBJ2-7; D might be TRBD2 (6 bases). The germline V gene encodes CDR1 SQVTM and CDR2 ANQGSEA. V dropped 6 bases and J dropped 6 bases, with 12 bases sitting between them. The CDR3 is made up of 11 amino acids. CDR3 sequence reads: CSVGVGGEQYF. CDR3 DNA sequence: TGCAGCGTGGGGGTGGGGGGCGAGCAGTACTTC.

The CDR3 here is CASSYRMKGAGSGANVLTF. The CDR3 DNA is TGTGCCAGCAGTTACCGGATGAAGGGGGCAGGATCGGGGGCCAACGTCCTGACTTTC. This chain uses TRBV6-5 with TRBJ2-6; TRBD1 agrees at 7 bases. The CDR3 extends over 19 amino acids. V trimming: 2 bases; J trimming: 4 bases; junction bases outside the gene matches: 14. Per the germline V gene, CDR1 is MNHEY and CDR2 is SVGAGI.

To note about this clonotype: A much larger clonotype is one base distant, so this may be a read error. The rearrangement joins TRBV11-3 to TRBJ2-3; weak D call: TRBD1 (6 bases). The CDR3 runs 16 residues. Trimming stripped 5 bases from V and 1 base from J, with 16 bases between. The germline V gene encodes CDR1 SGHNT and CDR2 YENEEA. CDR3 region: CASSHGGDMRTDTQYF. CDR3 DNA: TGTGCCAGCAGCCACGGTGGGGACATGCGCACAGATACGCAGTATTTT.

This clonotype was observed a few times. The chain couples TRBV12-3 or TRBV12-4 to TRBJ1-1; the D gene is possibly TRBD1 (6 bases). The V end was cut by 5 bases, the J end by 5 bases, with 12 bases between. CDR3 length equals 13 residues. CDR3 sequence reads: CASSTGYWTEAFF. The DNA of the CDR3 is TGTGCCAGCAGTACAGGGTACTGGACTGAAGCTTTCTTT.

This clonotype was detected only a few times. In nucleotides, the CDR3 is TGTGCCAGCAGTATGTCCCTGACAGTTTACACAGATACGCAGTATTTT. Residues: CASSMSLTVYTDTQYF. The rearrangement uses TRBV27 and TRBJ2-3; weak D call: TRBD1 (5 bases). Germline values: CDR1 MNHEY, CDR2 SMNVEV (reference sequence). Between the trimmed V and J ends, which lost 5 bases and 2 bases, there was a span of 17 bases. The CDR3 consists of 16 residues.

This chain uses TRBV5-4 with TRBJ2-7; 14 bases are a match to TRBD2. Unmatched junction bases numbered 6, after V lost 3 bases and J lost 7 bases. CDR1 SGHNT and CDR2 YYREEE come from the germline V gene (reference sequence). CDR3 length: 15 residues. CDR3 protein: CASSWGLAGDEEQYF. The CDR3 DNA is TGTGCCAGCAGCTGGGGACTAGCGGGGGATGAAGAGCAGTACTTC.

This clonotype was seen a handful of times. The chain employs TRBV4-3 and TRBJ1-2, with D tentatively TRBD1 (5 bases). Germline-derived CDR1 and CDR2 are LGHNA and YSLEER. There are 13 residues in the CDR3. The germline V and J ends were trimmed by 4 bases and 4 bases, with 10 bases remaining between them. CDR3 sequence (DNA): TGCGCCAGCAGCCGGGAAGGGGTCTATGGCTACACCTTC. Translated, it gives CASSREGVYGYTF.

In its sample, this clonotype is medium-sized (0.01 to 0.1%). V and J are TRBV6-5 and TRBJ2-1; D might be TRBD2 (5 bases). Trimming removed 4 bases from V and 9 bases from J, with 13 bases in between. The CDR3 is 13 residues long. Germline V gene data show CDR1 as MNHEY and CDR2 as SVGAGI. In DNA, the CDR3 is TGTGCCAGCAGTTCGGGTCTTCGGGGTGAGCAGTTCTTC. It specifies CASSSGLRGEQFF.

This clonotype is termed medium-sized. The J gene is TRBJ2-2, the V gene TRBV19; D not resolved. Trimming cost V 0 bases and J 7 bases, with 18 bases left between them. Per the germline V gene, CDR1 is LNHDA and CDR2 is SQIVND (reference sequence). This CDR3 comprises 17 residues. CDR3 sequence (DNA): TGTGCCAGTAGTATAGATCGGAGAAGGGCGAGGAGCGGGGAGCTGTTTTTT. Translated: CASSIDRRRARSGELFF.

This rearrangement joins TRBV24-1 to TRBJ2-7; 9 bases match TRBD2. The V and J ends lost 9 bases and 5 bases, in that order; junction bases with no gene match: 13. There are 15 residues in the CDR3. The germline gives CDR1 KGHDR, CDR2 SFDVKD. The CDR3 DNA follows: TGTGCCACCTCCTCTTCTAGCGGGGTACTCCACGAGCAGTACTTC. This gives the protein CATSSSSGVLHEQYF.

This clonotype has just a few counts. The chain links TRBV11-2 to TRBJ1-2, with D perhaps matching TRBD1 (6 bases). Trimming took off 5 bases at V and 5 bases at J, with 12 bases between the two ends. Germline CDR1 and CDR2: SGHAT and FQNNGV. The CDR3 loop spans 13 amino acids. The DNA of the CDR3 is TGTGCCAGCAGCACGCGACAGGATTATGGCTACACCTTC. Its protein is CASSTRQDYGYTF.

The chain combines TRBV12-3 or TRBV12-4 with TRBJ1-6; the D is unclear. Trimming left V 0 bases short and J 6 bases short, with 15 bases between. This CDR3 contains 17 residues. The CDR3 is CASSLATGVAGNSPLHF. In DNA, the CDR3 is TGTGCCAGCAGTTTAGCAACTGGGGTCGCAGGTAATTCACCCCTCCACTTT.

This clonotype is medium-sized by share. The CDR3 DNA reads as TGTGCCAGCAGCTTAAAGGGCACAGATACGCAGTATTTT. Amino acid sequence: CASSLKGTDTQYF. The genes are TRBV5-4 and TRBJ2-3; D not resolved. V gave up 2 bases and J gave up 1 base, with 5 bases separating them. The CDR3 runs 13 residues. The germline V gene has CDR1 SGHNT and CDR2 YYREEE (reference sequence).

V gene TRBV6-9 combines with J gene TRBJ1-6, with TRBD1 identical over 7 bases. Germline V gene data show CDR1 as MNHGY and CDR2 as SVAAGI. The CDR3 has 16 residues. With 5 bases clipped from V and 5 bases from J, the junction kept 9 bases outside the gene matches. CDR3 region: CASSRRQGRDNSPLHF. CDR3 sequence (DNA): TGTGCCAGCAGTCGGCGACAGGGTAGGGATAATTCACCCCTCCACTTT.

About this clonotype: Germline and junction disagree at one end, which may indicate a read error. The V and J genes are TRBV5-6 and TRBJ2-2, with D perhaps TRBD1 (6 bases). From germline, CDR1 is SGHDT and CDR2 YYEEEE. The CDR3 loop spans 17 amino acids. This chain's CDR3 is CASSQRGTLGDTGELFF. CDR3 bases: TGCGCCAGCAGCCAAAGGGGGACCTTGGGAGACACCGGGGAGCTGTTTTTT.

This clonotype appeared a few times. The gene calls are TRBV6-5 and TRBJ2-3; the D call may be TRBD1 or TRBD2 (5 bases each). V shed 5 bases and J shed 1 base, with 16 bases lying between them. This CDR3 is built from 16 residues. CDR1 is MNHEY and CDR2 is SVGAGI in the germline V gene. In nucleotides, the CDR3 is TGTGCCAGCAGTGAAAACGGGGCATGGGGCACAGATACGCAGTATTTT. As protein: CASSENGAWGTDTQYF.

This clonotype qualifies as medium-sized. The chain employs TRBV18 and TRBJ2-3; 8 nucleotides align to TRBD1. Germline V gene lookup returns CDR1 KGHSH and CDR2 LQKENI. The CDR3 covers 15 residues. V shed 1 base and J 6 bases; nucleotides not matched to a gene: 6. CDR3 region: CASSPLQGGADTQYF. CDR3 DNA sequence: TGTGCCAGCTCACCACTACAGGGGGGAGCTGATACGCAGTATTTT.

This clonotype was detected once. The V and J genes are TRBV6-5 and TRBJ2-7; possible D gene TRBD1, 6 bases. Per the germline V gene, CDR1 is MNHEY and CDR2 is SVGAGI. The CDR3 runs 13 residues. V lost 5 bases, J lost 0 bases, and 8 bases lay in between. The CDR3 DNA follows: TGTGCCAGCAGTACAGGGAACTCCTACGAGCAGTACTTC. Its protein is CASSTGNSYEQYF.

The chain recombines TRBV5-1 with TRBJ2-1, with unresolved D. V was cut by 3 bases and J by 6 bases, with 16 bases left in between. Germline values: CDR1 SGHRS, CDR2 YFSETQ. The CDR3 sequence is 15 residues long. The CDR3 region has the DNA TGCGCCAGCAGCTCGAACACCCGGCGCCGCAATGAGCAGTTCTTC. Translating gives CASSSNTRRRNEQFF.

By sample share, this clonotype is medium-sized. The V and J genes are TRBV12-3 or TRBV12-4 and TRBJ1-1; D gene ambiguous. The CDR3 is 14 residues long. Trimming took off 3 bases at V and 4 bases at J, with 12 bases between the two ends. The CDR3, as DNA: TGTGCCAGCAGTTTTGGCGGTGCGAGCACTGAAGCTTTCTTT. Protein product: CASSFGGASTEAFF.

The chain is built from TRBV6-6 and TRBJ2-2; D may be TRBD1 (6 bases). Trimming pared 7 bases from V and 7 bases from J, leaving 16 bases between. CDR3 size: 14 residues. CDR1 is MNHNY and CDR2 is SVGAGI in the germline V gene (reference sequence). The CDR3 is CASTRPTGIGELFF. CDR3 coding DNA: TGTGCCAGCACCAGACCCACAGGGATCGGGGAGCTGTTTTTT.

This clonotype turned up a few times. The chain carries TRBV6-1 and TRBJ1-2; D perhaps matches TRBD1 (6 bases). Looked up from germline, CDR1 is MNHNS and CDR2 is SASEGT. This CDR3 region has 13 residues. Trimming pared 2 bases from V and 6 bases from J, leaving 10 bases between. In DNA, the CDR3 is TGTGCCAGCAGTGAATGGGGGGCTGATGGCTACACCTTC. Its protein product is CASSEWGADGYTF.

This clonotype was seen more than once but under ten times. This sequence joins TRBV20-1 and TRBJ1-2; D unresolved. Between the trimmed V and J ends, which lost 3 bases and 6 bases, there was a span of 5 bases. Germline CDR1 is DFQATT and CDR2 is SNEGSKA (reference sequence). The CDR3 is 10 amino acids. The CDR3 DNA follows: TGCAGTGCTAGGGCCCATGGCTACACCTTC. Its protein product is CSARAHGYTF.